Listed below are T cell receptor beta chains from one sample, sequenced in a study of tumor-infiltrating lymphocytes in oesophageal squamous cell carcinoma. From the PCR reads, TCRdb called clonotypes with MiXCR, one entry per CDR3 protein. Of about 13,000 distinct CDR3 sequences in the sample, approximately 50% were seen once. Sequenced: esophageal tumor tissue. Source of these receptors: a male donor with esophageal squamous cell carcinoma. Both conserved end residues are part of each CDR3. The D gene is left open where the match is weak. For some rows the clone size is stated as once, few or many, or as a class when expanded; others skip it.

TRBV7-8	few	TRBJ2-3	TRBD2	CASSLLTSRHDTQYF	TGTGCCAGCAGCTTACTGACTAGCCGGCACGATACGCAGTATTTT
TRBV3-1	few	TRBJ2-5	TRBD2	CASSPKGGTSGRARETQYF	TGTGCCAGCAGCCCCAAGGGCGGGACTAGCGGGAGGGCAAGGGAGACCCAGTACTTC
TRBV6-6	many	TRBJ2-5	.	CASSYSLNSPLHF	TGTGCCAGCAGTTACTCGCTTAATTCACCCCTCCACTTC
TRBV5-1	.	TRBJ1-1	TRBD1	CASYERTGGTEAFF	TGCGCCAGCTATGAGAGGACAGGGGGTACTGAAGCTTTCTTT
TRBV19	few	TRBJ1-5	.	CASSADRSNQPQHF	TGTGCCAGTAGTGCCGACAGGAGCAATCAGCCCCAGCATTTT
TRBV2	.	TRBJ2-6	.	CASSELGRAGANVLTF	TGTGCCAGCAGTGAGTTAGGGCGGGCTGGGGCCAACGTCCTGACTTTC
TRBV2	.	TRBJ1-3	.	CASSEGAPGNTIYF	TGTGCCAGCAGTGAAGGGGCTCCTGGAAACACCATATATTTT
TRBV7-6	.	TRBJ2-7	TRBD2	CASSYSIAGGYNEQYF	TGTGCTAGCAGCTATTCAATAGCGGGGGGATACAATGAGCAGTACTTC
TRBV7-6	.	TRBJ2-5	.	CASSQDGQETQYF	TGTGCTAGCAGCCAGGACGGACAAGAGACCCAGTACTTC
TRBV7-3	many	TRBJ2-1	.	CASSLRETPYNEQFF	TGTGCCAGCAGCTTAAGGGAGACCCCCTACAATGAGCAGTTCTTC
TRBV11-2	.	TRBJ2-3	TRBD2	CASSLLTSGSTDTQYF	TGTGCCAGCAGCCTATTGACTAGCGGGAGTACAGATACGCAGTATTTT
TRBV28	.	TRBJ2-5	TRBD1	CASSLWVRGRQETQYF	TGTGCCAGCAGTTTATGGGTCAGGGGGCGACAAGAGACCCAGTACTTC
TRBV7-3	.	TRBJ2-2	TRBD2	CASSALAVGELFF	TGTGCCAGCTCTGCACTAGCGGTCGGGGAGCTGTTTTTT
TRBV7-3	few	TRBJ2-7	.	CASSPKRLGGTYEQYF	TGTGCCAGCAGCCCAAAGAGACTTGGGGGGACCTACGAGCAGTACTTC
TRBV7-2	.	TRBJ2-5	.	CASSGYREETQYF	TGTGCCAGCAGCGGGTACAGGGAAGAGACCCAGTACTTC
TRBV7-8	few	TRBJ2-3	.	CASSASDTQYF	TGTGCCAGCAGCGCCTCAGATACGCAGTATTTT
TRBV6-1	.	TRBJ1-5	.	CASSEAETQPQHF	TGTGCCAGCAGTGAAGCAGAGACTCAGCCCCAGCATTTT
TRBV7-2	.	TRBJ2-1	.	CASSYPSSYNEQFF	TGTGCCAGCAGCTACCCCTCCTCCTACAATGAGCAGTTCTTC
TRBV6-1	many	TRBJ2-7	.	CASTPTASSSYEQYF	TGTGCCAGCACCCCAACCGCCTCGAGCTCCTACGAGCAGTACTTC
TRBV9	few	TRBJ2-1	.	CASSVLGGASYNEQFF	TGTGCCAGCAGCGTACTAGGTGGCGCCTCCTACAATGAGCAGTTCTTC
TRBV10-3	many	TRBJ1-1	.	CAISDLTQVPGAEAFF	TGTGCCATCAGTGACCTCACTCAGGTTCCCGGGGCTGAAGCTTTCTTT
TRBV10-1	.	TRBJ2-1	.	CASSPQRGVEQFF	TGCGCCAGCAGTCCTCAGAGGGGGGTAGAGCAGTTCTTC
TRBV7-2	few	TRBJ2-3	.	CASSFGDTTDTQYF	TGTGCCAGCAGCTTCGGGGACACCACAGATACGCAGTATTTT
TRBV7-9	.	TRBJ2-7	.	CASSPTRDKVDEQYF	TGTGCCAGCAGCCCCACCAGGGACAAGGTCGACGAGCAGTACTTC
TRBV7-9	.	TRBJ1-3	.	CASSLGGGNTIYF	TGTGCCAGCAGCTTAGGCGGGGGAAACACCATATATTTT
TRBV7-9	few	TRBJ1-3	.	CASTRDRSGNTIYF	TGTGCCAGCACCCGAGACAGGTCTGGAAACACCATATATTTT
TRBV2	.	TRBJ1-4	.	CASSHPGAATNEKLFF	TGTGCCAGCAGTCACCCGGGGGCGGCAACTAATGAAAAACTGTTTTTT
TRBV6-1	medium-sized	TRBJ2-5	.	CASSSGWETQYF	TGTGCCAGCAGTTCAGGGTGGGAGACCCAGTACTTC
TRBV11-1	.	TRBJ2-1	TRBD2	CASSLVTSGSDEQFF	TGTGCCAGCAGCTTAGTGACTAGCGGGAGTGATGAGCAGTTCTTC
TRBV7-2	.	TRBJ1-5	.	CASSLGWAGGNQPQHF	TGTGCCAGCAGCTTAGGGTGGGCAGGGGGCAATCAGCCCCAGCATTTT
TRBV7-8	.	TRBJ2-7	TRBD1	CASSSTGSPYEQYF	TGTGCCAGCAGCTCGACAGGGAGTCCCTACGAGCAGTACTTC
TRBV7-2	.	TRBJ2-1	.	CASGGFLSTYNEQFF	TGTGCCAGCGGGGGGTTTCTTTCTACCTACAATGAGCAGTTCTTC
TRBV7-2	few	TRBJ1-6	TRBD1	CASRWTGLNSPLHF	TGTGCCAGCAGATGGACAGGCCTCAATTCACCCCTCCACTTT
TRBV7-8	.	TRBJ2-1	.	CASSLVTSPYNEQFF	TGTGCCAGCAGCTTAGTGACTAGTCCCTACAATGAGCAGTTCTTC
TRBV7-6	many	TRBJ2-1	.	CASSLADGNEQFF	TGTGCCAGCAGCTTAGCCGACGGGAATGAGCAGTTCTTC
TRBV11-3	many	TRBJ2-3	.	CASSLVGRDTQYF	TGTGCCAGCAGCTTAGTCGGAAGAGATACGCAGTATTTT
TRBV6-1	few	TRBJ2-5	TRBD2	CAIERERGETQYF	TGTGCCATCGAGCGGGAGAGGGGGGAGACCCAGTACTTC